These T cell receptor beta chains were read from a single sample in a study of identical twins. TCRdb ran MiXCR on the 5' RACE reads and lists one entry per CDR3 protein. The sample holds fewer than 500,000 distinct CDR3 sequences, 13% to 15% seen once. The same sample was also used in a study of yellow fever vaccine responses in identical twins.

What was sequenced was CD4+ T cells sorted from blood. These receptors came from a woman aged 18-29 years in good health. Each CDR3 is given with its conserved first and last residue. D genes are given only for firm matches. Where a row states a size, it is once, few, many or the class of an expanded clone; other rows omit it.

CDR3nt: TGTGCCAGCAGCTTAGCGCACCGTTCTGGCCCTGATGGGGGTGAGCAGTTCTTC
CDR3aa: CASSLAHRSGPDGGEQFF
abundance: few
v_gene: TRBV7-8
j_gene: TRBJ2-1
d_gene: .

CDR3nt: TGCGCCAGCAGCCAAGATCTGGCGGGAGAGACCCAGTACTTC
CDR3aa: CASSQDLAGETQYF
abundance: few
v_gene: TRBV4-3
j_gene: TRBJ2-5
d_gene: .

CDR3nt: TGTGCCAGCAGCCCCGGGTGGCGGGGCACAGATACGCAGTATTTT
CDR3aa: CASSPGWRGTDTQYF
abundance: few
v_gene: TRBV14
j_gene: TRBJ2-3
d_gene: .

CDR3nt: TGTGCCAGCAGCTCAGGGCGGCTAGCGGGGGCCAAAGAGACCCAGTACTTC
CDR3aa: CASSSGRLAGAKETQYF
abundance: .
v_gene: TRBV7-3
j_gene: TRBJ2-5
d_gene: TRBD2

CDR3nt: TGTGCCACCAGAGGGGCTGGATCCACAGATACGCAGTATTTT
CDR3aa: CATRGAGSTDTQYF
abundance: few
v_gene: TRBV24-1
j_gene: TRBJ2-3
d_gene: .

CDR3nt: TGTGCCACCAGCAGAGACGGAGCTAGCACAGATACGCAGTATTTT
CDR3aa: CATSRDGASTDTQYF
abundance: few
v_gene: TRBV15
j_gene: TRBJ2-3
d_gene: .

CDR3nt: TGTGCCAGCAGTTTCGGCGGGAGGGCCGAAGAGACCCAGTACTTC
CDR3aa: CASSFGGRAEETQYF
abundance: few
v_gene: TRBV28
j_gene: TRBJ2-5
d_gene: TRBD2

CDR3nt: TGTGCCAGCTCAACGGGGACGGATGAGCAGTTCTTC
CDR3aa: CASSTGTDEQFF
abundance: few
v_gene: TRBV18
j_gene: TRBJ2-1
d_gene: .

CDR3nt: TGCGCCAGCAGCTTGATCGCTATACAAGCGAACACCGGGGAGCTGTTTTTT
CDR3aa: CASSLIAIQANTGELFF
abundance: many
v_gene: TRBV5-1
j_gene: TRBJ2-2
d_gene: .

CDR3nt: TGTGCCAGCGGTCTCACTGGGGGGAACGGGGAGCTGTTTTTT
CDR3aa: CASGLTGGNGELFF
abundance: few
v_gene: TRBV28
j_gene: TRBJ2-2
d_gene: .

CDR3nt: TGTGCCAGCAGCCAAGAACTGAACACCGGGGAGCTGTTTTTT
CDR3aa: CASSQELNTGELFF
abundance: .
v_gene: TRBV3-1
j_gene: TRBJ2-2
d_gene: .

CDR3nt: TGTGCCAGCAGCTTAGGGATGAACCCTAGCACAGATACGCAGTATTTT
CDR3aa: CASSLGMNPSTDTQYF
abundance: few
v_gene: TRBV7-2
j_gene: TRBJ2-3
d_gene: .

CDR3nt: TGTGCCAGCAGCGGGACCGGGCTTAAAAACATTCAGTACTTC
CDR3aa: CASSGTGLKNIQYF
abundance: few
v_gene: TRBV6-1
j_gene: TRBJ2-4
d_gene: .

CDR3nt: TGCAGTGCCGCCAGGGGGCTCTCTGAAAAACTGTTTTTT
CDR3aa: CSAARGLSEKLFF
abundance: .
v_gene: TRBV20-1
j_gene: TRBJ1-4
d_gene: TRBD1

CDR3nt: TGTGCCAGCAGCCAAGTCACAGGAACGACCGGGGAGCTGTTTTTT
CDR3aa: CASSQVTGTTGELFF
abundance: .
v_gene: TRBV3-1
j_gene: TRBJ2-2
d_gene: .

CDR3nt: TGTGCCAGCAGCCCCGGGACAGGTCTTGGGGGTGTCACAGATACGCAGTATTTT
CDR3aa: CASSPGTGLGGVTDTQYF
abundance: .
v_gene: TRBV11-1
j_gene: TRBJ2-3
d_gene: TRBD1

CDR3nt: TGTGCCAGCAGCCTTCACATAGCAAGATCGAACACTGAAGCTTTCTTT
CDR3aa: CASSLHIARSNTEAFF
abundance: many
v_gene: TRBV7-2
j_gene: TRBJ1-1
d_gene: .

CDR3nt: TGTGCCAGCAGCTTAGCCCCCCTAGCGGGAGTAACAGATACGCAGTATTTT
CDR3aa: CASSLAPLAGVTDTQYF
abundance: .
v_gene: TRBV7-6
j_gene: TRBJ2-3
d_gene: TRBD2

CDR3nt: TGTGCCAGCAGCCTTCCCGTTAGCGGGATAGATCGCACAGATACGCAGTATTTT
CDR3aa: CASSLPVSGIDRTDTQYF
abundance: few
v_gene: TRBV14
j_gene: TRBJ2-3
d_gene: TRBD2

CDR3nt: TGTGCCAGCAGCTCGGGACTAGCGGGGGGGATTGAGCAGTTCTTC
CDR3aa: CASSSGLAGGIEQFF
abundance: few
v_gene: TRBV7-3
j_gene: TRBJ2-1
d_gene: TRBD2

CDR3nt: TGTGCCATCAGTGAGCCAAGGTCGGGCTTCACAGATACGCAGTATTTT
CDR3aa: CAISEPRSGFTDTQYF
abundance: few
v_gene: TRBV10-3
j_gene: TRBJ2-3
d_gene: .

CDR3nt: TGCGCCAGCAGCCAAACGGGACAGGGGAATGGCTACACCTTC
CDR3aa: CASSQTGQGNGYTF
abundance: .
v_gene: TRBV4-1
j_gene: TRBJ1-2
d_gene: TRBD1

CDR3nt: TGCAGTATAAAGCCCGGACTAGGGCGGGAGACCCAGTACTTC
CDR3aa: CSIKPGLGRETQYF
abundance: .
v_gene: TRBV20-1
j_gene: TRBJ2-5
d_gene: TRBD2

CDR3nt: TGTGCCAGCAGTCCACCCCAGGGCCAGAGGGACGAGCAGTACTTC
CDR3aa: CASSPPQGQRDEQYF
abundance: few
v_gene: TRBV6-1
j_gene: TRBJ2-7
d_gene: .

CDR3nt: TGTGCCAGCAGCTCAGGGGGGTTTCGAAGCAATCAGCCCCAGCATTTT
CDR3aa: CASSSGGFRSNQPQHF
abundance: few
v_gene: TRBV7-6
j_gene: TRBJ1-5
d_gene: TRBD1

CDR3nt: TGCGCCAGCAGCTTGGAAAAAGTCTCTAACTACGAGCAGTACTTC
CDR3aa: CASSLEKVSNYEQYF
abundance: .
v_gene: TRBV5-1
j_gene: TRBJ2-7
d_gene: .

CDR3nt: TGCAGTGCTTCGACCCTCCGACTAGCGGGGGGTTATGAGCAGTTCTTC
CDR3aa: CSASTLRLAGGYEQFF
abundance: few
v_gene: TRBV20-1
j_gene: TRBJ2-1
d_gene: TRBD2

CDR3nt: TGTGCCAGCGCGGCGGACAGGGGACGTGGGGCCAACGTCCTGACTTTC
CDR3aa: CASAADRGRGANVLTF
abundance: .
v_gene: TRBV5-6
j_gene: TRBJ2-6
d_gene: TRBD1

CDR3nt: TGCAGTGCTCGCATTAGCGGGAGAGTGTCCGGACGAGAGACCCAGTACTTC
CDR3aa: CSARISGRVSGRETQYF
abundance: .
v_gene: TRBV20-1
j_gene: TRBJ2-5
d_gene: TRBD2

CDR3nt: TGTGCCAGCAGCGTGGGGGGACAGGACAATTCACCCCTCCACTTT
CDR3aa: CASSVGGQDNSPLHF
abundance: .
v_gene: TRBV9
j_gene: TRBJ1-6
d_gene: TRBD1

CDR3nt: TGCAGCGTTGAGGCAGACTACAGTAACTATGGCTACACCTTC
CDR3aa: CSVEADYSNYGYTF
abundance: .
v_gene: TRBV29-1
j_gene: TRBJ1-2
d_gene: .